Listed below are T cell receptor beta chains from one sample, sequenced in a study of PD-L1 blockade in urothelial cancer. The method was immunoSEQ multiplex PCR; TCRdb's version includes in-frame clones alone and lacks a portion of them. The table has about 30,000 clones, 75% to 90% seen once. The source material was PBMCs, sampled around atezolizumab (anti-PD-L1) treatment. These receptors were obtained from a man aged 45-65 years with urothelial cancer. Each CDR3 is given with its conserved first and last residue. D genes are given only for firm matches. Some rows mark clone size as missing; the rest say once, few, many or name a class of expanded clone.

cdr3_aa	cdr3_nt	d_call	v_call	clone_size	j_call
CASSPRGAGGRSGELFF	TGTGCCAGCAGCCCTCGGGGCGCGGGAGGGCGGAGCGGGGAGCTGTTTTTT	TRBD2	TRBV7-3	NA	TRBJ2-2
CASSLVAVGGRNYGYTF	TGCGCCAGCAGCTTGGTAGCCGTCGGCGGCCGAAACTATGGCTACACCTTC	NA	TRBV5-1	NA	TRBJ1-2
CSVALGTQSTDTQYF	TGCAGCGTTGCCCTCGGGACACAGTCCACAGATACGCAGTATTTT	NA	TRBV29-1	NA	TRBJ2-3
CASKLGPGGTEAFF	TGTGCCAGCAAGTTGGGGCCGGGAGGGACTGAAGCTTTCTTT	NA	TRBV9	NA	TRBJ1-1
CASSFGQESYGYTF	TGTGCCAGTAGTTTCGGACAGGAATCCTATGGCTACACCTTC	TRBD1	TRBV19	NA	TRBJ1-2
CASRGQVGDYTF	TGTGCCAGCAGGGGACAGGTCGGGGACTACACCTTC	TRBD1	TRBV27	NA	TRBJ1-2
CASSRDRGDEQYF	TGTGCCAGCAGCCGGGACAGGGGGGACGAGCAGTACTTC	TRBD1	TRBV6-4	NA	TRBJ2-7
CASSVIEGEKLFF	TGTGCCAGCAGCGTAATCGAGGGTGAAAAACTGTTTTTT	NA	TRBV9	NA	TRBJ1-4
CASRTNYGYTF	TGTGCCAGCAGGACAAACTATGGCTACACCTTC	NA	TRBV6-1	few	TRBJ1-2
CASSLEGDGHEKLFF	TGCGCCAGCAGCTTGGAAGGGGATGGGCATGAAAAACTGTTTTTT	NA	TRBV5-1	NA	TRBJ1-4